The present T cell receptor beta chain was sequenced within a study of cytomegalovirus exposure and HLA in healthy donors. The ends lost 0 bases at V and 5 bases at J; junction bases unmatched: 13. Germline lookup yields CDR1 SEHNR and CDR2 FQNEAQ (reference sequence). This CDR3 is built from 18 residues. The study, taken as a whole, reports: A later analysis reportedly found fewer N-insertions in an Asian-associated ancestry cluster than the roughly 680-donor mean.

PCR involved 60 Vbeta and 13 Jbeta primers. Profiled with immunoSEQ multiplex PCR; TCRdb holds only in-frame clones, not every one. The sample carries about 160,000 clones, around four fifths recorded once. With regard to this clone: Its matching antigen is unknown.

Donors were nominally healthy when sampled, though unrecorded immune exposures were likely. Sequencing used PBMCs. This rearrangement joins TRBV7-9 to TRBJ2-3, with 8 bases identical to TRBD1. The origin of this receptor is a man aged 18 to 35 in good health and CMV-seropositive. The CDR3 DNA reads TGTGCCAGCAGCTTAGCAATTTTGTTGGACAGGGAGAGAGATACGCAGTATTTT. Its translation is CASSLAILLDRERDTQYF.